This TCR beta chain was obtained from a study of cytomegalovirus exposure and HLA in healthy donors. The CDR3 runs 15 residues. Germline CDR1 and CDR2: SGHDT and YYEEEE. Trimming shortened V by 1 base and J by 5 bases, and 15 bases separated the two germline ends. Amplification used 60 Vbeta primers and 13 Jbeta primers. Repertoires were generated with immunoSEQ multiplex PCR, while TCRdb's copy carries only in-frame clones and drops some. The data show about 160,000 clones, approximately 79% seen once. The chain recombines TRBV5-6 with TRBJ2-5, with D perhaps matching TRBD1 (6 bases). This receptor was taken from a middle-aged man in good health and CMV-seropositive. The source material was PBMCs. DNA of the CDR3: TGTGCCAGCAGCTTGATCGGCAGGGGCCAGGAGACCCAGTACTTC. Residues: CASSLIGRGQETQYF.